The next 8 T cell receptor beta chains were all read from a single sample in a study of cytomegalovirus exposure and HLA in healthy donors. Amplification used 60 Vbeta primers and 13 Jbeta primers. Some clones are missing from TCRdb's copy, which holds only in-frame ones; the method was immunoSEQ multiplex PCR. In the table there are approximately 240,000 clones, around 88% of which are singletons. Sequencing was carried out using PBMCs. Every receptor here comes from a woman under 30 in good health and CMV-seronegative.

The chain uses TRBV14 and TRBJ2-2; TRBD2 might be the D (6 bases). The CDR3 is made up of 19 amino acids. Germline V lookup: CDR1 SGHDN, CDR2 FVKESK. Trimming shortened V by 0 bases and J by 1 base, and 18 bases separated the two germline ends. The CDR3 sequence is CASSQDGRLGKENTGELFF. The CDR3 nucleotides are TGTGCCAGCAGCCAAGATGGGAGGCTTGGGAAGGAGAACACCGGGGAGCTGTTTTTT.

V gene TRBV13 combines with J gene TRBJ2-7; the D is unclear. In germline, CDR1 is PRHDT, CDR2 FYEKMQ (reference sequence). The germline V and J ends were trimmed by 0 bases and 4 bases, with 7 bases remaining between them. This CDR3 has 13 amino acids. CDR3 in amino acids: CASSLGARYEQYF. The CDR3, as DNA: TGTGCCAGCAGCTTAGGAGCGCGTTACGAGCAGTACTTC.

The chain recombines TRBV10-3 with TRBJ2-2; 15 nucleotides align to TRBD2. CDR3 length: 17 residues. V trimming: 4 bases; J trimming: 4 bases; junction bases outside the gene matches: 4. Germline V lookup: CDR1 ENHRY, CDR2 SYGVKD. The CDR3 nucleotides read TGTGCCATCAGTGGGACTAGCGGGGGGGCCGGCACCGGGGAGCTGTTTTTT. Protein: CAISGTSGGAGTGELFF.

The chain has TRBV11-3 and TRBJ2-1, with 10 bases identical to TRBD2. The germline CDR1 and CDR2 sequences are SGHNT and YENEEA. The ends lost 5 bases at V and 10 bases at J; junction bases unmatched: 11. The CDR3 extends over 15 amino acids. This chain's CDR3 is CASSRDRLAGVEQFF. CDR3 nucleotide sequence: TGTGCCAGCAGCCGAGACAGGCTAGCGGGGGTGGAGCAGTTCTTC.

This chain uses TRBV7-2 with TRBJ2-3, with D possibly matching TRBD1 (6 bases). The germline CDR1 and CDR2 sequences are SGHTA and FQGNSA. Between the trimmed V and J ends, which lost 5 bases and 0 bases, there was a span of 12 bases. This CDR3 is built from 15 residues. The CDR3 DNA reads TGTGCCAGCAGCCACCAAACAGGGAGCACAGATACGCAGTATTTT. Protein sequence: CASSHQTGSTDTQYF.

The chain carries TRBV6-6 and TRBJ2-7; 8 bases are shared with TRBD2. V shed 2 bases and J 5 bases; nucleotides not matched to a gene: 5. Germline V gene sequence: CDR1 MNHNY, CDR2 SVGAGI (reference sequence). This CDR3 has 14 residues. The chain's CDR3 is CASSYGGRSHEQYF. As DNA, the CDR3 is TGTGCCAGCAGTTACGGCGGGAGGTCCCACGAGCAGTACTTC.

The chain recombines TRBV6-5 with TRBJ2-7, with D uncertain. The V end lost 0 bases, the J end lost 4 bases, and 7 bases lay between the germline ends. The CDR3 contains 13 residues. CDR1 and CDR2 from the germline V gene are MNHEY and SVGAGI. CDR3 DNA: TGTGCCAGCAGTTACTCTCTGAGTTACGAGCAGTACTTC. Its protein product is CASSYSLSYEQYF.

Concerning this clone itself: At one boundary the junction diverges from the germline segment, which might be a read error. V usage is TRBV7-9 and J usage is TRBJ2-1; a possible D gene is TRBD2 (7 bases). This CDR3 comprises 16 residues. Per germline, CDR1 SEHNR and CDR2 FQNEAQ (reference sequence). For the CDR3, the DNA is TGTTCCAGCAAAGGGGGGTCGGGGCGGGGGAAGAATGAGCAGTTCTTC. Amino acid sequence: CSSKGGSGRGKNEQFF.